Detailed here is one TCR beta chain. Its target is not known. The data stem from a study of OX40 agonist ivuxolimab in advanced cancers. Study-wide context: Age averaged 60 years (range roughly 23 to 90), and 70% to 85% were male. The study reported partial responses in three patients: one hepatocellular carcinoma, two cutaneous melanoma.

CDR1 is SGHRS, CDR2 YFSETQ, per germline. The CDR3 totals 15 residues. V was trimmed by 4 bases and J by 6 bases, leaving 19 bases between them. Overall study results and limits: In the expanded peripheral T cells, antigen specificity was never determined.

The assay was immunoSEQ multiplex PCR, and TCRdb's table has in-frame clones only and misses some. The sample includes approximately 49,000 clones, 65% to 85% of them seen just once. The sequencing used CD4+ or CD8+ T cells sorted from blood, collected in a trial of the OX40 agonist ivuxolimab. The TCR comes from an adult with an advanced solid tumor such as melanoma, head and neck, liver or kidney cancer. The chain has TRBV5-1 and TRBJ1-2; D perhaps matches TRBD1 (6 bases). The CDR3 here is CASSAGDMPGDGYTF. The CDR3 nucleotides read TGCGCCAGCAGCGCGGGGGACATGCCGGGGGATGGCTACACCTTC.